One T cell receptor beta chain is described in this entry. The specificity of this receptor is unknown. Within one base of it there is no much larger clone, and no base qualities were kept. Between the V and J ends, shortened by 4 bases and 3 bases respectively, the junction contains 7 bases. Including cysteine and phenylalanine, the CDR3 has 14 amino acids. Only CDR3 DNA remains: 42 bases, in frame from the first base. The CDR1 and CDR2 encoded by the germline V gene are SNHLY and FYNNEI. These data are taken from a study of response to subunit inactivated influenza vaccine (dated by TCRdb to the late 2010s). Some background on the complete study: Deep quantitative T cell receptor repertoire profiling was used in the study to track responses to a trivalent subunit inactivated influenza vaccine. Overall study outcomes, separate from this receptor: It was suggested by the authors that each seasonal influenza vaccination may recruit only a limited number of new T cells.

The method was RT-PCR. The sequencer listed for this sample is Illumina HiSeq 2500. TCRdb trimmed the raw reads at Q25, called clones with MiXCR and kept productive beta chains. When rows share a CDR3 protein, they turn into one entry using the most common DNA and genes. This sample comprises approximately 500,000 distinct CDR3 sequences, roughly 25% of them detected only once. Together, the top ten hold 2.5% to 3% of the sample. This sample was shared with a second study, whose subject was T cells expressing NK-cell markers. Taken from the second paper: The TCR beta cDNA libraries were made using 5'RACE template switching, a step that added both a universal primer site and unique molecular identifiers. TCR beta-chain repertoires were profiled in sorted CD3+CD56+NKG2C+, CD3+CD56+NKG2C- and CD3+CD56-NKG2C+ T-cell subsets from several donors. Seven of the eight sequenced donors were HCMV-seropositive and one was HCMV-seronegative. To restrict sorting to alphabetaTCR-expressing T cells, an anti-gammadeltaTCR antibody was added in several experiments. In a handful of donors, the dominant CD3+CD56+NKG2C+ clonotypes were among the top 10 CD8+ clonotypes and accounted for about 1.0-7.0% of CD8+ T cells. Those dominant clonotypes were again the most abundant among CD3+CD56-NKG2C+ cells in a handful of donors, at roughly 25-65%. It remained unclear whether the expanded NKG2C-expressing T cell clones were specific for HCMV antigens. The study sequenced eight donors, all healthy volunteers chosen at random: three men and five women. HCMV-specific IgG was detected in serum with a commercial ELISA kit to determine HCMV serostatus. Ficoll density gradient centrifugation was used to isolate peripheral blood mononuclear cells from blood. Magnetic immunoseparation with Miltenyi isolation kits was used to isolate CD4+ and CD8+ T cells from PBMC. cDNA synthesis was primed from the TCR beta constant segment and was followed by two successive PCR amplification steps. Illumina HiSeq 2000/2500, MiSeq or NextSeq was used to sequence libraries as 2 x 150 bp reads. MIGEC was used to demultiplex reads and group the reads by UMI, and MiTCR was used to assemble and quantify clonotypes. To exclude erroneous sequences, any TCR cDNA sequence not supported by at least two reads was discarded. The tcR package was used for downstream repertoire analysis, and clonotypes were matched across fractions by CDR3 nucleotide sequence plus V segment. VDJmatch was used to annotate antigen specificity against VDJdb, with one amino acid substitution in CDR3 allowed.

The specimen comprised CD4+ T cells sorted from PBMCs, sampled roughly 13 days after vaccination. This receptor was obtained from a man in his fifties or sixties who received an inactivated influenza vaccine. Donor details come from another sample of the same person, matched by shared clones. The chain uses TRBV2 and TRBJ1-6, with no D gene named confidently. The DNA is TGTGCCAGCAGTGTCCCGAACTATAATTCACCCCTCCACTTT. Translated, this gives CASSVPNYNSPLHF.